This T cell receptor (beta chain) was identified in a study of cytomegalovirus exposure and HLA in healthy donors (dated 2017 in TCRdb). With respect to the entire study: According to an earlier analysis of several hundred of the donors, about 179 million T cells yielded over 90 million unique TCR beta sequences and 250 to 350 Gb of sequence data. About 300 gigabases of sequencing data and approximately 85 million unique TCR sequences were included in an early release covering under 650 HLA-typed donors. Among the approximately 430 genotyped donors, approximately 81% belonged to the genetic ancestry cluster associated with self-reported Caucasian donors. The aim of the study was to test whether cataloging public T cell receptors could identify signatures of past pathogen exposure. The study used immunosequencing to profile the T cell repertoires of under 700 subjects and linked those repertoires to cytomegalovirus serostatus. Along with the roughly 670-subject first cohort, a separate validation cohort of around 120 different subjects was used. To predict cytomegalovirus infection status, the study brought together high-throughput TCR immunosequencing, statistical association of individual TCRs with disease status, and machine learning. In a later analysis, previously published TCR beta repertoires from 670 or so donors were re-analyzed and high-resolution HLA genotyping was added so that TCR occurrence patterns could be studied. In the later analysis, no new phenotypic data were used to find candidate immune exposures; instead, reliance was placed on TCR beta sequences and their occurrence across donors. In an earlier analysis of over 550 of the donors, high-throughput TCR beta sequencing was used to judge whether each TCR beta V gene segment behaved as functional or pseudogenic. Donor age, sex, ethnicity and CMV serostatus were compiled alongside the repertoire data. Genome-wide SNP genotypes for about 60% of the roughly 700 donors were used in a later genetic analysis, which treated that subset as a discovery cohort. Every repertoire in the discovery cohort had been generated on one and the same sequencing platform. Both class I and class II loci were covered by HLA typing, at four-digit resolution. The number of typed donors differed by locus: roughly 629-640 for A, B, C, DRB1 and DQB1; some 540 for DQA1; approximately 610 for DPA1; and roughly 450 for DPB1. Roughly five DR-DQ haplotypes were treated as single units for association and clustering because of strong linkage in the cohort. Among 350 to 400 genotyped donors of the cohort, an average of approximately 230,000 unique TCR beta nucleotide sequences were sequenced per donor, roughly 18% of them non-productive.

What the study reported, not specific to this receptor: The authors suggested that the approach could potentially be extended to other disease states and immunological phenotypes. The only immune exposure information available for the cohort was CMV serostatus. Because HLA typing was unavailable for some donors at each locus, only the typed subset was used in association tests. At a false discovery rate of 0.05, a later analysis linked roughly 17,000 TCR beta sequences to specific HLA alleles. A later analysis reported that several top co-occurrence clusters appeared linked to parvovirus B19, influenza, CMV and Epstein-Barr virus. Correlated functional status among segregating V segments might reflect linkage disequilibrium, but an unknown experimental factor could not be ruled out. In vitro tests confirmed that a few of the cytomegalovirus-associated TCR beta chains recognize cytomegalovirus antigens. Most TCR sequences were seen in very few donors, while some public TCRs were found in many individuals. A total of 150 to 200 TCR beta chains were listed by the study as associated with cytomegalovirus. An association between a missense DCLRE1C variant and V-gene and J-gene trimming of TCR beta chains was found in a later genetic analysis and replicated in an independent cohort. In an earlier analysis of some 640 of the donors, most TCR beta V segments were observed in productive rearrangements about 90% or about 30% of the time, broadly matching IMGT annotations. Only TCR beta chains were sequenced in this cohort, and the absence of alpha or paired-chain data limited detectable features. Seventeen rarely observed V segments, including chromosome 9 orphons, were excluded from the earlier analysis of a few hundred of the donors because counts were too low. A later analysis found that HLA-associated TCR beta chains were more clonally expanded and had lower generation probabilities than equally common non-associated chains. When HLA alleles, especially DR and DQ, strongly co-occurred, TCR associations were difficult to assign to individual alleles. Roughly uniform sequencing depth across donors was assumed in presence/absence analyses, although this assumption may not hold. The 87-base-pair reads could not distinguish some IMGT-functional V segments, including TRBV6-2 and TRBV6-3, so those segments were excluded. The classifier was reported to diagnose cytomegalovirus status with high specificity and sensitivity in both the original cohort and the validation cohort. According to a later analysis, most CMV-associated TCR beta chains appeared to be HLA-restricted, and the HLA associations seemed to be driven largely by CMV exposure. In a later genetic analysis, fewer N-insertions in productive TCRs were reported among donors in an Asian-associated ancestry cluster than the 666-donor mean. A further reported finding was that TCR beta sequences accurately predicted the HLA-A and HLA-B alleles for most subjects in the first cohort. According to a later analysis, TCR association rates differed among HLA loci, with DRB1 alleles showing the most associated TCRs and HLA-C alleles showing the fewest. A cluster of highly shared sequence variants was judged likely to be a technical artifact of the sequencing pipeline.

Concerning this clone: Its antigen is currently not known. Base qualities were left out, and no much larger clone turns up one base away.

In total, about 650 healthy bone marrow donors made up the cohort. At the time of sampling, all cohort members were nominally healthy, though unrecorded immune exposures were likely present. The donor was CMV seropositive and belonged to the group of 250 to 300 seropositive cohort members. A peripheral blood sample was collected from each donor, and TCR beta sequencing was performed on peripheral blood mononuclear cells. The Qiagen DNeasy Blood Extraction Kit was used to extract genomic DNA from the blood cell samples. Libraries were built with the immunoSEQ multiplex PCR assay. For the multiplex PCR, a mixture combining 60 forward primers for TCR Vbeta segments and 13 reverse primers for TCR Jbeta segments was used. The CDR3 region of rearranged TCR beta genes was amplified from genomic DNA by a multiplex PCR assay. The amplified TCR beta libraries were sequenced on the Illumina HiSeq System as 87-base-pair reads. As for how the authors treated the data: A later analysis counted about 82 million unique TCR beta chains across the 670 or so repertoires, and roughly 10 million of these chains were shared by at least two donors. Raw reads were error-corrected and collapsed into unique sequences by a nearest-neighbor algorithm in which closely related sequences were merged to remove PCR and sequencing errors. To assign V, D and J gene segments, CDR3 sequences were aligned to IMGT reference sequences. Each retained sequence needed at least a six-nucleotide match to both a V gene segment and a J gene segment. Rearrangements were classified as productive when the CDR3 lacked stop codons and remained in frame with V and J, and all other rearrangements were classified as non-productive. Following IMGT convention, CDR3 was defined as the stretch from the second conserved V-encoded cysteine to the conserved J-encoded phenylalanine. Sequences without an unambiguous match to a single V gene segment were excluded from the earlier analysis of almost 600 of the donors. In an earlier analysis of several hundred of the donors, V segments were called functional above 56.7% productive rearrangements and were called segregating when the between-donor standard deviation exceeded 5%. A statistical classification framework was built for diagnosing cytomegalovirus status from the catalog of TCR beta chain sequences. A later analysis assigned V and J genes by comparing TCR nucleotide sequences with IMGT/GENE-DB human TR gene sequences. Using the TCRdist pipeline, a later analysis assigned CDR3 sequences along with most-parsimonious VDJ recombination scenarios. In a later analysis, every TCR beta chain was defined by the combination of its CDR3 amino acid sequence and its V-gene family, and reads without a unique V-gene family were dropped. As a way to deal with suspected cross-contamination and a sequencing artifact, a later analysis dropped roughly 620 nucleotide sequences that were highly shared and had low generation probability. A later analysis calculated a clonal expansion index for each public chain from normalized within-repertoire ranks of inferred template counts. In a later analysis, generation probabilities were computed with a VDJ recombination model fitted to out-of-frame rearrangements, and the resulting probabilities were checked against IGoR. A later analysis scored TCR-TCR, TCR-HLA and TCR-CMV co-occurrence with hypergeometric tests, applying a repertoire-size bias correction to TCR pairs. To estimate false discovery rates, a later analysis permuted the HLA or CMV assignments 20 times. In a later analysis, co-occurring TCRs were grouped using DBSCAN, and TCRdist sequence similarity was added for clustering within HLA-allele-positive subsets. For co-occurrence clustering, repertoires with fewer than 30,000 or more than 120,000 public chains were excluded, along with roughly 5 repertoires with anomalous nucleotide sharing. TCRdb provides this immuneACCESS table in a form limited to in-frame rearrangements. Some clones are lacking; in checked studies, under half of them reflect an unresolved V gene, and why the rest are absent is not known. V, J and clone size are taken as reported in that table, and D and trimming were inferred from the DNA itself. For this sample there are roughly 150,000 clones; roughly 80% appear just once. The top ten hold more than 0.9% of the sample.

V and J lose 5 bases and 0 bases, and a span of 15 bases separates them. Including cysteine and phenylalanine, the CDR3 has 16 amino acids. CDR3 DNA only is kept here, 48 bases in frame from base 1. From a lookup of the germline V gene, CDR1 and CDR2 are SGHRS and YFSETQ. This receptor chain uses TRBV5-1 and TRBJ2-1, with an unclear D gene assignment. The sample comprised PBMCs. This TCR derives from a girl aged 2 to 10 in good health and CMV-seropositive. The sequenced DNA: TGCGCCAGCAGTCCGCGACTGACGGCCTCCTACAATGAGCAGTTCTTC. Translated, this gives CASSPRLTASYNEQFF.